This T cell receptor (beta chain) was recovered during a study of CD8 T cells in ankylosing spondylitis. Study results and caveats: In reactive arthritis synovial fluid and blood, some motif variants had been reported before.

As regards this clonotype: Its matching antigen is unknown.

TCRdb passed the 5' RACE reads through MiXCR, listing each CDR3 protein once. Of about 150,000 distinct CDR3 sequences in the sample, 30% to 40% were seen once. The CDR3 sequence is 14 residues long. Germline values: CDR1 SNHLY, CDR2 FYNNEI. Trimming left V 3 bases short and J 2 bases short, with 8 bases between. The sample was synovial fluid, either unsorted or a sorted T cell fraction (not recorded which). This receptor was identified in a male donor with ankylosing spondylitis. The chain employs TRBV2 and TRBJ1-5; no reliable D call. The CDR3 bases are TGTGCCAGCAGTGATAATTCGGGCAATCAGCCCCAGCATTTT. It encodes CASSDNSGNQPQHF.